This TCR beta chain comes out of a study of CD8+CD57+ T cells in acquired aplastic anemia (dated by TCRdb to 2017 to 2018). Describing the broader study: A mean of approximately 3 ug of DNA, ranging from about 0.19 to 27.4 ug, was extracted from sorted CD4+ and CD8+ cells. Mean read counts for healthy donor samples were 8.5 million to 10.8 million for CD4+ cells and around 11 million for CD8+ cells.

The CDR3 goes from the cysteine to the phenylalanine over 13 residues. Just the 39-base CDR3 DNA is kept, in frame starting at base 1. The germline V gene supplies CDR1 SNHLY and CDR2 FYNNEI. The V end gives up 7 bases and the J end 5 bases, leaving 1 base in the junction not matched to a gene. Genomic DNA was used as template for profiling of TCR beta VDJ combinations and CDR3 sequences. TCR repertoire sequencing was run on an Illumina HiSeq 2000. Per the original workflow: TRBV/TRBJ rearrangement plots, CDR3 size and DJ length profiles, and Simpson's diversity index were used to evaluate the repertoires. Whichever DNA sequence was most abundant in the deep sequencing data was defined as the immunodominant clone. CDR3 amino acid sequences were screened for sharing across subjects and were compared with published repertoires and the VDJdb database. The public reads were run again by TCRdb, first through fastp at Q25 and then through MiXCR, and only productive beta chains were kept. Rows with one shared CDR3 protein collapse into an entry with the most common genes and DNA. The V and J calls shown here were made by TCRdb, not taken from the authors' results. Counted in this sample were about 220,000 distinct CDR3 sequences; 34% of them appeared once. Roughly 1.1% of the sample is in the top ten clones.

As regards this clonotype: The specificity of this receptor is unknown. The sample holds no much larger clone one base away, and base qualities are not on file.

The study deep-sequenced TCR repertoires of sorted CD4+ and CD8+ blood T cells from severe aplastic anemia patients and healthy subjects. Ficoll-Paque density gradient centrifugation was used to isolate peripheral blood mononuclear cells. CD4+ and CD8+ T cells were sorted by FACS or magnetic beads before DNA extraction. Findings and caveats that apply to the study as a whole: Around 28 CD8+ CDR3 sequences were found to be shared between patients and controls, but these sequences appeared to be highly expressed in patients and within the immunodominant clones of the patients. No significant difference in CD8+ Simpson's diversity was found between patients and healthy controls (P=0.060).

Sequenced: sorted CD4+, CD8+, or CD8+CD57+ T cells (not recorded which) from PBMCs. The chain is made from TRBV2 and TRBJ2-2; 10 central bases correspond to TRBD2. The receptor's source is a human donor in good health, serving as a control. CDR3 reads: CASTSGRTGELFF. The sequenced DNA is TGTGCCAGCACTAGCGGGAGAACCGGGGAGCTGTTTTTT.